This T cell receptor (beta chain) was sequenced during a study of T cell responses to AZD1222 COVID-19 vaccine (dated by TCRdb to the early 2020s). Background for the entire study: AZD1222 recipients given second doses at about 4 weeks or at about 12 weeks were pooled, since spike-specific TCR depth and breadth were not found to differ between the two schedules. Trial participants were enrolled by age into subgroups of 18-55, 56-69 and 70-plus years, and around 150, 28 and 57 TCR-sequenced participants, respectively, were included in these subgroups. TCR sequencing was performed for roughly 250 trial participants, of whom 200 to 210 were given two doses of AZD1222 and approximately 25 were given two doses of MenACWY control vaccine.

The sample's time point, from its label and the paper: baseline before first vaccination. Samples from vaccinated people were obtained from the UK trials COV001 and COV002, which included a single-blind randomized controlled phase 2/3 trial of AZD1222 (ChAdOx1 nCoV-19) in healthy adults. Trial participant PBMC samples were collected at day 0 and day 28 after the second dose for TCRbeta chain sequencing. The CDR3 regions of human TCRbeta chains were analyzed by immunosequencing. In the authors' own workflow: Repertoire TCRs were checked for matches against a reference library of SARS-CoV-2-specific TCRs that had been generated using the MIRA antigen-specificity platform. Breadth was defined as the fraction of unique TCRs that were SARS-CoV-2-associated. Depth was defined as the fraction of total T cells that were SARS-CoV-2-associated. Using the MIRA data, each spike-specific TCR was mapped to the spike region that the TCR reacts to and placed in a CD4 or CD8 class. Log10-transformed breadth and depth values were compared by one-way ANOVA with Sidak's multiple comparisons tests. The clones in this table, taken by TCRdb from immuneACCESS, are in-frame only. Not every clone is retained; where verified, under half of the shortfall comes from an unresolved V gene, and the cause of the rest is unknown. V and J calls and clone size are given by that table; D and trimming were obtained from the DNA. The sample profile shows tens of thousands of clones; around nine tenths of them were found once. About 8% of the sample is taken by the ten largest.

The germline V gene encodes CDR1 SGHDN and CDR2 FVKESK. Between the V and J ends, shortened by 1 base and 1 base respectively, the junction contains 11 bases. Including the terminal cysteine and phenylalanine, the CDR3 comprises 15 residues. Here the CDR3 DNA is all that survives: 45 bases in frame from base 1. What the research found in general, with its limitations: Vaccine-associated CD4 TCRs spanned the whole spike protein, with dominant responses in regions 160-218 and 743-854. Most participants were white British and females outnumbered males, and the authors suggested that clonal diversity may have been underestimated. In the small 56-69-year group, the increase in depth fell short of significance, most likely because of low power. Conclusions about previously exposed vaccinees are limited, since just 5 or 6 AZD1222 recipients were seropositive for SARS-CoV-2 at baseline. After two AZD1222 doses, both the breadth and the depth of spike-specific TCRs were significantly higher than at day 0 and than in MenACWY recipients. Epitopes outside the regions mutated in the B.1.351 and B.1.1.7 variants were reportedly recognized by nearly half of the unique spike-specific TCRs. Because no day 14 peak-response samples were available, repertoires were characterized only after the peak T cell response.

Points on this clone: What antigen it recognizes has not been identified. The input lacks base qualities; no much larger clone sits a single base away.

Sequenced here: peripheral blood, sampled on day 0 of AZD1222 vaccination. Recombination linked TRBV14 to TRBJ2-7, with the D gene not clear enough to name. This TCR was sampled from an adult in good health. The DNA sequence is TGTGCCAGCAGCCAAGTTGGGATGGCGTCCTACGAGCAGTACTTC. This codes for CASSQVGMASYEQYF.